Below, 8 T cell receptor beta chains from the same sample are listed, as sequenced in a study of shared clonotypes between healthy human individuals. Sequenced by immunoSEQ multiplex PCR; TCRdb stores in-frame clones only, minus some. Of 600,000 or so clones listed, 95% to 98% are singletons. Positively selected for CCR7, the CD45RO-negative cells used as naive CD8 cells excluded terminally differentiated effector memory CD45RA+ cells. Sequenced sample: naive CD8+ T cells sorted from blood. The origin of the receptors is a man aged 30-40 years in good health.

CDR3 nucleotides: TGCGCCAGCAGCCAAAATGAAGGGGACATTGGTTCCGAGCAGTACTTC. Residues: CASSQNEGDIGSEQYF. The gene calls are TRBV4-3 and TRBJ2-7; D is possibly TRBD1 (6 bases). Looked up from germline, CDR1 is LGHNA and CDR2 is YSLEER. The CDR3 consists of 16 residues. Trimming stripped 2 bases from V and 6 bases from J, with 20 bases between.

This chain joins TRBV27 and TRBJ2-1; 14 bases fit TRBD2. The CDR3 loop spans 16 amino acids. V shed 4 bases and J 8 bases; nucleotides not matched to a gene: 7. From germline, CDR1 is MNHEY and CDR2 SMNVEV (reference sequence). The CDR3 DNA is TGTGCCAGCAGTTCGACGACTAGCGGGAGGGCCGATGAGCAGTTCTTC. Its protein product is CASSSTTSGRADEQFF.

The rearrangement links TRBV11-2 to TRBJ1-5; D remains unclear. Germline V lookup: CDR1 SGHAT, CDR2 FQNNGV. Between the trimmed V and J ends, which lost 1 base and 1 base, there was a span of 5 bases. CDR3 length: 14 residues. The CDR3 nucleotides are TGTGCCAGCAGCTTAGGCCAGAGCAATCAGCCCCAGCATTTT. Residues: CASSLGQSNQPQHF.

The chain employs TRBV27 and TRBJ1-5, with 7 nucleotides matching TRBD1. Germline V gene data show CDR1 as MNHEY and CDR2 as SMNVEV (reference sequence). The CDR3 consists of 14 residues. The junction had 7 bases not matched to a gene; V was cut back by 5 bases and J by 6 bases. The CDR3 nucleotides are TGTGCCAGCAGTCCGACAGGGCATTCTCAGCCCCAGCATTTT. It encodes CASSPTGHSQPQHF.

The chain has TRBV5-4 and TRBJ2-1; 13 bases line up with TRBD2. Germline CDR1 reads SGHNT; CDR2 reads YYREEE (reference sequence). Trimming removed 0 bases from V and 4 bases from J; junction bases left unmatched: 4. The CDR3 sequence is 17 residues long. CDR3 coding DNA: TGTGCCAGCAGCTTGGAGGGACTAGCGGGGCGATACAATGAGCAGTTCTTC. Its protein is CASSLEGLAGRYNEQFF.

This clone was detected once. The V gene is TRBV28, the J gene TRBJ2-1, with TRBD2 as a possible D gene (5 bases). Trimming stripped 11 bases from V and 4 bases from J, with 18 bases between. Germline V gene sequence: CDR1 MDHEN, CDR2 SYDVKM. CDR3 length: 14 amino acids. In DNA form, the CDR3 reads TGTGCCGTACAAGCGGAGCAACTTTACAATGAGCAGTTCTTC. Encoded protein: CAVQAEQLYNEQFF.

This clone was seen once. This same CDR3 is encoded by further DNA sequences in the sample. V gene TRBV7-2 combines with J gene TRBJ2-3; D is unclear. V shed 5 bases and J shed 2 bases, with 8 bases lying between them. Germline V gene data show CDR1 as SGHTA and CDR2 as FQGNSA. This CDR3 is built from 13 residues. The CDR3 DNA follows: TGTGCCAGCAGCCTCCTAAACACAGATACGCAGTATTTT. This translates into CASSLLNTDTQYF.

The CDR3: CASSLSVGSDEQYF. The CDR3 DNA sequence: TGCGCCAGCAGCTTGTCCGTGGGGTCGGACGAGCAGTACTTC. The chain combines TRBV5-1 with TRBJ2-7; D gene unclear. The CDR3 covers 14 residues. V dropped 1 base and J dropped 5 bases, with 13 bases sitting between them. Germline CDR1 is SGHRS and CDR2 is YFSETQ.